A selection of T cell receptor beta chains follows, all from one sample in a study of T cell responses to AZD1222 COVID-19 vaccine. The data were produced by immunoSEQ multiplex PCR, yet TCRdb's version contains in-frame clones alone and is incomplete. The sample holds 70,000 to 95,000 clones; approximately 90% are singletons and the top ten take less than 3%. This specimen consisted of peripheral blood, obtained 28 days after the second AZD1222 dose. These receptors came from an adult who received the AZD1222 COVID-19 vaccine. Each CDR3 is given without its conserved first and last residue. D genes are given only for firm matches.

d_gene | v_gene | CDR3aa
- | TRBV2 | ASSDPGSYGYT
TRBD2 | TRBV18 | ASSLSGTSRSYEQY
- | TRBV30 | AWADLGPYGYT
- | TRBV6-6 | ASSPRQWGAF
- | TRBV5-1 | ASSSQSGDGAYNEQF
- | TRBV20-1 | SARGGNEQF
- | TRBV6-5 | ASSPSDNEQF
- | TRBV2 | ASSGQGNYGYT
- | TRBV7-2 | ASSLLGKGKAF
- | TRBV7-9 | ASSLMGPNEKLF
- | TRBV6-1 | ATDPFGVSEAF
TRBD2 | TRBV19 | ASSTWTSGHYEQY
- | TRBV29-1 | SVVGGRGADEQF
- | TRBV5-1 | ASSLQVNEQF
- | TRBV14 | ASSQGGNYGYT
- | TRBV30 | AWRKAGFYGYT
TRBD2 | TRBV27 | ASSLTAPSGAQETQY
TRBD2 | TRBV5-5 | ASSLELAGMPGTQY
- | TRBV13 | ASSLQDRVYEQY
- | TRBV19 | ASTGFYNEQF
TRBD1 | TRBV6-6 | ASSYGQGYDQPQH
- | TRBV20-1 | SAVTAYEQY
- | TRBV6-5 | ASFDSEAF
- | TRBV4-1 | ASSQEFWGITANEKLF
- | TRBV9 | ASRAPGGYT
- | TRBV27 | ASRPGPNYGYT
- | TRBV11-2 | ASSLPTTNTEAF
TRBD1 | TRBV10-3 | AISETDRGIYGYT
- | TRBV29-1 | SAYQGTTEAF
- | TRBV7-2 | ASSKGVAAKNIQY
TRBD1 | TRBV6-2/TRBV6-3 | ASSYEEGQGIDNEQF
TRBD2 | TRBV7-9 | ASSPGRVAGGLEDTQY
- | TRBV3-1/TRBV3-2 | ASSQTGYPDEKLF
TRBD1 | TRBV11-2 | ASSLAGQGYEQY
- | TRBV6-5 | ASKVLRSDGEKLF
TRBD1 | TRBV12-5 | ASGLVGEGTDNQPQH
TRBD1 | TRBV5-4 | ASSATGGRAYEQY
TRBD1 | TRBV5-1 | ASSRRDRGRLNTEAF
- | TRBV10-3 | ATMGSDLNTEAF
- | TRBV29-1 | SVDRLGKNTEAF
- | TRBV29-1 | SVDRGGGGYT
- | TRBV6-6 | ASSYSTSTYEQY
- | TRBV5-1 | ASSASGFNEQF
- | TRBV6-5 | ASSYGVSYGYT
TRBD1 | TRBV27 | ASSFGTASGELF
TRBD1 | TRBV2 | ASSDGTGGLYYGYT
TRBD1 | TRBV6-5 | ASSLVPRDSPSLV
- | TRBV7-9 | ASSLWEETQY
TRBD1 | TRBV10-3 | ASTSTGGPLSGNTIY
- | TRBV6-2/TRBV6-3 | ASSWRQGLAKNIQY
TRBD1 | TRBV10-3 | AISETPGGLGEQY
- | TRBV7-8 | ASIIGTVNTEAF
- | TRBV7-8 | ASSLGSVQYEQY
- | TRBV5-1 | ASRTGTDYGYT
- | TRBV30 | AWSVSLGLRATYEQY